This T cell receptor (beta chain) was profiled in a study of blood T cell repertoires in COVID-19. Across the study: Donors in the United States, Italy and Spain gave samples during acute or convalescent COVID-19. T cells, B-cell-depleted T cells, or PBMCs supplied cDNA or gDNA.

This CDR3 is 15 amino acids long. J lost 9 bases, V lost 1 base, and 7 bases had no gene match. Germline V gene sequence: CDR1 SGHNT, CDR2 YENEEA. Original processing methods: Amplification of reference gene primers provided the estimated nucleated cell counts. Clones were sequenced by immunoSEQ multiplex PCR, and TCRdb holds only the in-frame ones, with some missing. V and J calls and clone size are those listed in that table; D and trimming were worked out from the DNA. The table has approximately 86,000 clones, around 85% seen once. This chain uses TRBV11-3 with TRBJ2-1, with 9 positions matching TRBD2. Sequenced sample: peripheral blood. This sequence was found in a man aged 45-60 years with acute or convalescent COVID-19. The CDR3 DNA reads as TGTGCCAGCAGCTTAGCCCCCGGGACTAGCAGTGAGCAGTTCTTC. It translates to CASSLAPGTSSEQFF.